This T cell receptor beta chain was recorded in a study of blood T cells in healthy people across ages. This CDR3 contains 13 residues. Per germline, CDR1 LGHNT and CDR2 FRNRAP. The germline V and J ends were trimmed by 5 bases and 2 bases, with 8 bases remaining between them. General observations from the study: Per-million-T-cell TCR beta diversity fell roughly linearly with age. Long-lived donors exceeded aged donors in naive CD4+ cells and diversity. Naive T cell percentage strongly correlated with TCR beta diversity.

Worth noting for this clonotype: Its antigen is as yet unknown.

Through a sample-barcoded 5' primer and a J-beta primer mix, a second PCR was run for about 6 to 12 cycles. Tagging of each cDNA molecule was performed by a template-switch adaptor with 12 random nucleotides. From the 5' RACE reads, TCRdb called clonotypes with MiXCR, one entry per CDR3 protein. Of 1,500,000 or so distinct CDR3 sequences in the sample, roughly 43% were seen once. Source material: blood. The rearrangement links TRBV12-5 to TRBJ2-3, with D perhaps TRBD2 (5 bases). This receptor was obtained from a woman younger than 30 in good health. The CDR3 region is CASGASPTDTQYF. CDR3 coding DNA: TGTGCTAGTGGTGCTAGCCCCACAGATACGCAGTATTTT.